A single T cell receptor (beta chain) is shown here with its context. This entry comes from a study of blood T cell repertoires in COVID-19. Produced via immunoSEQ multiplex PCR; TCRdb's table is partial and in-frame only. In the table there are over 200,000 clones, 65% to 90% of which are singletons. Germline V lookup: CDR1 SEHNR, CDR2 FQNEAQ (reference sequence). The CDR3 is 19 residues long. The ends lost 5 bases at V and 3 bases at J; junction bases unmatched: 14. Cohorts were determined from participant-reported clinical history. Sequenced: PBMCs or T cells enriched from blood (not recorded which). The gene calls are TRBV7-9 and TRBJ1-6; 9 nucleotides line up with TRBD1. The origin of this receptor is a man between 18 and 29 years old who had recovered from COVID-19. CDR3 DNA: TGTGCCAGCAGCCATTCTACCCTGGGACAGGGTTTCTATAATTCACCCCTCCACTTT. This sequence encodes CASSHSTLGQGFYNSPLHF.